The T cell receptor (beta chain) under discussion was sequenced for a study of T-cell reconstitution after alpha-beta-depleted transplantation in children. Study-wide results and caveats: After one year, T-cell counts and TCRbeta diversity mostly came from new T cells. Certain patients had high TCRbeta diversity at day 60, and it came from recipient T cells and thymic progenitors that survived. Two months or so post-transplant, alpha-beta T cells reportedly derived from several hundred expanded graft clones.

This clonotype appeared a few times. What it binds is unknown. The germline V gene encodes CDR1 MGHDK and CDR2 SYGVNS. The CDR3 length is 13 residues. V was cut by 5 bases and J by 3 bases, with 8 bases left in between. Researchers prepared the TCRbeta library using unique molecular identifiers, the study reports. One entry per CDR3 protein results from TCRdb running MiXCR on the PCR reads. The table shows 700,000 to 950,000 distinct CDR3 sequences, with about 15% occurring only once. The chain employs TRBV25-1 and TRBJ2-1; no reliable D call. Specimen: PBMCs, mostly from graft donor cells, collected 360 days after TCRalphabeta/CD19-depleted stem cell transplant. The origin of this receptor is a male patient under 18 who had a stem cell transplant for acute lymphoblastic leukemia, so the T cells may come from the graft donor. The CDR3 is CASSYSIYNEQFF. The CDR3 nucleotides are TGTGCCAGCAGTTATAGTATCTACAATGAGCAGTTCTTC.